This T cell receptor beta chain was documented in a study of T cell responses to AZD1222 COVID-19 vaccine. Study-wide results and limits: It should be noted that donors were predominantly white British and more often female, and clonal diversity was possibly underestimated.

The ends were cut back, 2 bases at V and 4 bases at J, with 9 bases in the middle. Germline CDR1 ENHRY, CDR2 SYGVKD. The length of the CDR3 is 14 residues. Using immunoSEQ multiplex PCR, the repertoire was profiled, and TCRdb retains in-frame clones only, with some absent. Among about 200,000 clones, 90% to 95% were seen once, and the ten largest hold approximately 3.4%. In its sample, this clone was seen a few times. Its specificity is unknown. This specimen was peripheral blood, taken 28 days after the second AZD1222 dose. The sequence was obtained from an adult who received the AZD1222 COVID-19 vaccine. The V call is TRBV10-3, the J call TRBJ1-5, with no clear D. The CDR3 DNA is TGTGCCATCAGTGAGGGGGAGACTAATCAGCCCCAGCATTTT. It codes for CAISEGETNQPQHF.